A selection of T cell receptor beta chains follows, all from one sample in a study of shared clonotypes between healthy human individuals. Clones were sequenced by immunoSEQ multiplex PCR, and TCRdb holds only the in-frame ones, with some missing. The data contain 2,500,000 or so clones, 93% of them singletons. Sequencing used naive CD4+ T cells from PBMCs. These receptors originate from a man aged 18-30 years in good health. Some clones in this sample may be carry-over from other donors' samples. Both conserved end residues are part of each CDR3. D genes are given only for firm matches. The size of a clone is reported for some rows only, either as once, few or many, or as a class for expanded clones.

>TRBV30|TRBD2|TRBJ2-7|NA
CACSGAGGGYEQYF
TGTGCCTGTTCAGGAGCGGGAGGTGGGTACGAGCAGTACTTC
>TRBV18|NA|TRBJ2-7|NA
CASSPQTVRTYEQYF
TGTGCCAGCTCGCCCCAGACAGTTCGCACCTACGAGCAGTACTTC
>TRBV4-1|NA|TRBJ2-3|NA
CASSLTDTQYF
TGCGCCAGCAGTCTCACAGATACGCAGTATTTT
>TRBV10-3|NA|TRBJ2-7|NA
CAISAWQSTYEQYF
TGTGCCATCAGTGCCTGGCAGAGCACCTACGAGCAGTACTTC
>TRBV5-8|TRBD2|TRBJ2-2|once
CASSPPWTSGGTGELFF
TGTGCCAGCAGCCCCCCCTGGACTAGCGGGGGCACCGGGGAGCTGTTTTTT
>TRBV6-5|NA|TRBJ1-3|NA
CASSYVRGSGNTIYF
TGTGCCAGCAGTTACGTCAGGGGTAGTGGAAACACCATATATTTT
>TRBV10-3|TRBD1|TRBJ1-5|NA
CAISEFRQGQPQHF
TGTGCCATCAGTGAGTTTAGACAGGGACAGCCCCAGCATTTT
>TRBV15|NA|TRBJ2-7|NA
CATSKSSGEQYF
TGTGCCACCAGCAAATCCTCGGGGGAGCAGTACTTC
>TRBV7-9|NA|TRBJ2-7|NA
CASTIGADYYEQYF
TGTGCCAGCACCATCGGGGCAGACTACTACGAGCAGTACTTC
>TRBV28|NA|TRBJ2-3|NA
CASSAPGLSTDTQYF
TGTGCCAGTTCAGCCCCGGGACTTAGCACAGATACGCAGTATTTT
>TRBV28|TRBD1|TRBJ1-2|once
CASSSQYDPGQGREGYTF
TGTGCCAGCAGTTCTCAGTATGACCCGGGACAGGGTAGGGAAGGCTACACCTTC
>TRBV5-4|TRBD2|TRBJ2-5|NA
CASSLASGQETQYF
TGTGCCAGCAGCTTGGCTAGCGGACAAGAGACCCAGTACTTC
>TRBV28|NA|TRBJ2-7|NA
CASSLPGKYEQYF
TGTGCCAGCAGTTTACCAGGGAAATACGAGCAGTACTTC
>TRBV5-1|NA|TRBJ2-7|NA
CASSLVPVSYEQYF
TGCGCCAGCAGCTTGGTCCCGGTATCCTACGAGCAGTACTTC
>TRBV27|NA|TRBJ2-5|NA
CASSLKSHLQETQYF
TGTGCCAGCAGTTTAAAGAGCCACCTCCAAGAGACCCAGTACTTC
>TRBV9|NA|TRBJ1-1|few
CASSSRGDTEAFF
TGTGCCAGCAGCTCCCGGGGGGACACTGAAGCTTTCTTT
>TRBV28|NA|TRBJ1-5|NA
CASSSTSFWPQHF
TGTGCCAGCAGTTCGACCTCCTTTTGGCCCCAGCATTTT
>TRBV5-1|NA|TRBJ2-3|NA
CASSLGQHTDTQYF
TGCGCCAGCAGCTTGGGGCAGCACACAGATACGCAGTATTTT
>TRBV7-2|NA|TRBJ2-1|NA
CASSFGGSYNEQFF
TGTGCCAGCAGCTTTGGGGGTTCCTACAATGAGCAGTTCTTC
>TRBV6-1|NA|TRBJ1-6|NA
CASRTTDSQNSPLHF
TGTGCCAGCAGGACAACAGACAGCCAGAATTCACCCCTCCACTTT
>TRBV6-5|TRBD2|TRBJ2-7|NA
CASRRPSGTTYEQYF
TGTGCCAGCAGGCGCCCTAGCGGGACCACCTACGAGCAGTACTTC
>TRBV28|NA|TRBJ1-3|NA
CASSHGTTASGNTIYF
TGTGCCAGCAGTCACGGGACAACCGCGTCTGGAAACACCATATATTTT
>TRBV9|NA|TRBJ2-1|NA
CASSVDSGDYNEQFF
TGTGCCAGCAGCGTAGACTCAGGGGACTACAATGAGCAGTTCTTC
>TRBV28|NA|TRBJ1-2|NA
CASSPGIHGYTF
TGTGCCAGCAGTCCCGGAATCCATGGCTACACCTTC
>TRBV4-2|TRBD2|TRBJ2-1|NA
CASRGTSGRGGAYNEQFF
TGTGCCAGCAGGGGGACTAGCGGGAGGGGAGGGGCGTACAATGAGCAGTTCTTC
>TRBV18|NA|TRBJ1-4|NA
CASSPPQGSNEKLFF
TGTGCCAGCTCACCACCACAGGGCTCTAATGAAAAACTGTTTTTT
>TRBV14|TRBD1|TRBJ2-3|NA
CASSQPTGVTDTQYF
TGTGCCAGCAGCCAGCCGACAGGGGTCACAGATACGCAGTATTTT
>TRBV28|NA|TRBJ2-3|NA
CASSSTDTQYF
TGTGCCAGCAGCAGCACAGATACGCAGTATTTT
>TRBV2|NA|TRBJ1-5|NA
CASSDQSNQPQHF
TGTGCCAGCAGTGACCAGAGCAATCAGCCCCAGCATTTT
>TRBV18|NA|TRBJ1-1|NA
CASSPPPGANTEAFF
TGTGCCAGCTCACCCCCCCCAGGGGCGAACACTGAAGCTTTCTTT
>TRBV7-2|TRBD1|TRBJ2-7|NA
CASSLQTGGTYEQYF
TGTGCCAGCAGCTTACAGACAGGGGGCACGTACGAGCAGTACTTC
>TRBV18|NA|TRBJ1-4|NA
CASQDAGAGKLFF
TGTGCCAGCCAAGATGCGGGGGCCGGAAAACTGTTTTTT
>TRBV6-1|NA|TRBJ1-5|NA
CASVGMLGPPPQHF
TGTGCCAGCGTGGGTATGCTCGGGCCCCCGCCCCAGCATTTT
>TRBV6-5|TRBD1|TRBJ1-2|NA
CASSFGQGYGYTF
TGTGCCAGCAGTTTCGGACAGGGCTACGGCTACACCTTC
>TRBV4-1|NA|TRBJ1-2|NA
CASSREATGSYGYTF
TGCGCCAGCAGCCGGGAAGCCACAGGGTCCTATGGCTACACCTTC
>TRBV28|NA|TRBJ2-4|NA
CASSLFAYRDSPYF
TGTGCCAGCAGTTTATTCGCTTACCGGGACTCCCCTTACTTC
>TRBV19|NA|TRBJ1-4|NA
CASSIKRAVNEKLFF
TGTGCCAGTAGTATCAAACGGGCCGTTAATGAAAAACTGTTTTTT
>TRBV7-3|NA|TRBJ2-5|NA
CASSLDSEETQYF
TGTGCCAGCAGCCTGGACAGCGAAGAGACCCAGTACTTC
>TRBV7-9|TRBD2|TRBJ2-3|NA
CASSPERGLAGADTQYF
TGTGCCAGCAGCCCAGAACGTGGACTAGCCGGGGCAGATACGCAGTATTTT
>TRBV7-9|NA|TRBJ1-1|NA
CASSLDGATEAFF
TGTGCCAGCAGCTTAGACGGTGCCACTGAAGCTTTCTTT
>TRBV5-1|NA|TRBJ1-1|NA
CASSPFGTPNTEAFF
TGCGCCAGCAGCCCATTTGGGACACCGAACACTGAAGCTTTCTTT
>TRBV19|TRBD1|TRBJ1-2|NA
CASSPTGQATYYGYTF
TGTGCCAGTAGCCCAACAGGACAGGCTACATACTATGGCTACACCTTC
>TRBV7-2|TRBD2|TRBJ2-2|NA
CASSLFAGEIGELFF
TGTGCCAGCAGCTTATTTGCGGGAGAAATCGGGGAGCTGTTTTTT
>TRBV5-4|TRBD1|TRBJ1-2|NA
CASSPGQGKDYGYTF
TGTGCCAGCAGCCCTGGACAGGGAAAGGACTATGGCTACACCTTC
>TRBV5-1|NA|TRBJ2-1|NA
CASSDLGIGSYNEQFF
TGCGCCAGCAGCGATCTGGGAATCGGCTCCTACAATGAGCAGTTCTTC
>TRBV4-1|NA|TRBJ1-1|few
CASSPAYWGRGTEAFF
TGCGCCAGCAGCCCGGCCTATTGGGGCCGGGGCACTGAAGCTTTCTTT
>TRBV9|NA|TRBJ2-7|NA
CASSVGGSSSYEQYF
TGTGCCAGCAGCGTTGGGGGGTCCAGCTCCTACGAGCAGTACTTC
>TRBV10-3|NA|TRBJ1-1|once
CAISGGPGTEAFF
TGTGCCATCAGTGGGGGGCCTGGGACTGAAGCTTTCTTT